This T cell receptor (beta chain) was identified in a study of blood T cell repertoires in COVID-19. The overall study: Samples came from the United States, Italy and Spain, spanning acute and convalescent COVID-19. T cells, B-cell-depleted T cells, or PBMCs supplied cDNA or gDNA.

Libraries were prepared by immunoSEQ multiplex PCR; TCRdb keeps only in-frame clonotypes and omits some of them. The sample contains roughly 150,000 clones, about 86% of which appear only once. Germline V CDR1 and CDR2: LGHDT, YNNKEL (reference sequence). With 1 base removed from V and 0 bases from J, the gap between germline ends came to 13 bases. The CDR3 loop spans 17 amino acids. The sequenced sample was peripheral blood. The genes are TRBV3-1 (or the pseudogene TRBV3-2) and TRBJ1-3; D possibly corresponds to TRBD1 (6 bases). This sequence was found in a woman between 65 and 79 years old with acute or convalescent COVID-19. The CDR3, as DNA: TGTGCCAGCAGCCAAGTTAGGCTGGGGGCCTCTGGAAACACCATATATTTT. This encodes CASSQVRLGASGNTIYF.